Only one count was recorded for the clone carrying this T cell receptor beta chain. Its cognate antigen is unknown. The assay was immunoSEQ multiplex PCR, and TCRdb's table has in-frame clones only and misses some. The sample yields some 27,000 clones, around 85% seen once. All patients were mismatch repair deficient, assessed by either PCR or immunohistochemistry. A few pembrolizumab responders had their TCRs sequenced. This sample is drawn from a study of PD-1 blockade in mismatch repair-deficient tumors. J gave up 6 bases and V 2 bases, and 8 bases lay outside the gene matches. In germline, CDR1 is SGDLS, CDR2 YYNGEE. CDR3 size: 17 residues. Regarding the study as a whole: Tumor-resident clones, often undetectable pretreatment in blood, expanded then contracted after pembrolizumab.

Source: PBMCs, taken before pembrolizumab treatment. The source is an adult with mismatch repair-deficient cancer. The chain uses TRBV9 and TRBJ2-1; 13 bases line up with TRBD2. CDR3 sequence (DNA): TGTGCCAGCAGCGTGGGCCCCGGGACTAGCGGGATCAATGAGCAGTTCTTC. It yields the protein CASSVGPGTSGINEQFF.